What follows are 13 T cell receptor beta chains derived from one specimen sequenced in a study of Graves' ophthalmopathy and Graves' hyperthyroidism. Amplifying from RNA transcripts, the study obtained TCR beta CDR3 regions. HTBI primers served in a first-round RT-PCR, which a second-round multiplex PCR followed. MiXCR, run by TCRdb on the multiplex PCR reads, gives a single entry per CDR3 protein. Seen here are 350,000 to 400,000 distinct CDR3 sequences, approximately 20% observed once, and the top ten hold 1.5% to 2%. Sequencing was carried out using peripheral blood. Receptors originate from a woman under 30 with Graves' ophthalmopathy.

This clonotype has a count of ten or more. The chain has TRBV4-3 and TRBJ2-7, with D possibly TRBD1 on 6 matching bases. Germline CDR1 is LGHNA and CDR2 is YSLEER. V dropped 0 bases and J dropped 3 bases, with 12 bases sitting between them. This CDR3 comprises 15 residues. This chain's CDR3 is CASSQDRGDLYEQYF. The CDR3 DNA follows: TGCGCCAGCAGCCAAGACAGGGGCGACCTCTACGAGCAGTACTTC.

CDR3 nucleotides: TGTGCCAGCAGCTTGAGGGGGGCATCGAGGAACACTGAAGCTTTCTTT. It yields the protein CASSLRGASRNTEAFF. V gene TRBV11-2 combines with J gene TRBJ1-1; D may be TRBD1 (6 bases). The CDR3 is 16 residues long. Germline-derived CDR1 and CDR2 are SGHAT and FQNNGV. V lost 3 bases and J lost 1, with 15 bases in between.

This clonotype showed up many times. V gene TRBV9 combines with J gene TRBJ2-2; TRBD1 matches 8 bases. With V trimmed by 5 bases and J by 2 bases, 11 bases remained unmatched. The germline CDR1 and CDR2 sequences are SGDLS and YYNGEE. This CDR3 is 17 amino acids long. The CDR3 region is CASRSVSGQGNTGELFF. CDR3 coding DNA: TGTGCCAGCAGGAGTGTGTCAGGACAGGGAAACACCGGGGAGCTGTTTTTT.

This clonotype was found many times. In DNA, the CDR3 is TGTGCCAGCAGCTTTAGACTAGCGGGAGACTACGAGCAGTACTTC. Encoded protein: CASSFRLAGDYEQYF. This rearrangement joins TRBV13 to TRBJ2-7, with 12 bases lining up with TRBD2. V was clipped by 3 bases and J by 3 bases; unmatched bases: 3. This CDR3 comprises 15 residues. Germline CDR1 is PRHDT and CDR2 is FYEKMQ (reference sequence).

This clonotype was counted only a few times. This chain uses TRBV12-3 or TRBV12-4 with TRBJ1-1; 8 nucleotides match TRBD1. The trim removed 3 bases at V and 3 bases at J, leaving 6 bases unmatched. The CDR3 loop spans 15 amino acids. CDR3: CASSFPGQGHTEAFF. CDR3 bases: TGTGCCAGCAGTTTTCCAGGACAGGGCCACACTGAAGCTTTCTTT.

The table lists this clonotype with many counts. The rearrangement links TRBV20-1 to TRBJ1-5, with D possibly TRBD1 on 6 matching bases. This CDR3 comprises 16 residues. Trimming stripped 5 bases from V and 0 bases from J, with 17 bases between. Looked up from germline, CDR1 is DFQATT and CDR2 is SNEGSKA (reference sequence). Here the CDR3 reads CSAPTGTTYSNQPQHF. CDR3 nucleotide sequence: TGCAGTGCTCCCACCGGGACAACTTATAGCAATCAGCCCCAGCATTTT.

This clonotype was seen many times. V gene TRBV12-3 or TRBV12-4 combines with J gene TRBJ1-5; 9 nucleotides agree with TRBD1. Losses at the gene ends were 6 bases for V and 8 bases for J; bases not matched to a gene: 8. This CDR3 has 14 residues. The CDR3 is CASRETGGAEPQHF. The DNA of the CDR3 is TGTGCCAGCAGGGAAACAGGGGGCGCGGAGCCCCAGCATTTT.

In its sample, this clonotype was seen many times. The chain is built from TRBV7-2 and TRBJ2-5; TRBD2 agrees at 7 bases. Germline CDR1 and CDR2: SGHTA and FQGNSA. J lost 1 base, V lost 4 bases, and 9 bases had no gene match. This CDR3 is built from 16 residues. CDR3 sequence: CASSYDSGSFQETQYF. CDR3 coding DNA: TGTGCCAGCAGCTACGATAGCGGGTCATTCCAAGAGACCCAGTACTTC.

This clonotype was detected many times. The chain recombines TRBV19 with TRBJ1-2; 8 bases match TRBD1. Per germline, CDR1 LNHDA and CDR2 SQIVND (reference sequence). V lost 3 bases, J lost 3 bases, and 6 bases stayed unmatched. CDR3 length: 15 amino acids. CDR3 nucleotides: TGTGCCAGTAGTATGGACAGGGAAGGGGACTATGGCTACACCTTC. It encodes CASSMDREGDYGYTF.

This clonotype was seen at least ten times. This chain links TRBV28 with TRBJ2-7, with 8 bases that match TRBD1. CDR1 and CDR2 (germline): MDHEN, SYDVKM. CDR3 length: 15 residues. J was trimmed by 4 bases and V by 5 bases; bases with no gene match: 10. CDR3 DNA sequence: TGTGCCAGCAGTACGACGGACAGGGCGTCGTACGAGCAGTACTTC. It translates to CASSTTDRASYEQYF.

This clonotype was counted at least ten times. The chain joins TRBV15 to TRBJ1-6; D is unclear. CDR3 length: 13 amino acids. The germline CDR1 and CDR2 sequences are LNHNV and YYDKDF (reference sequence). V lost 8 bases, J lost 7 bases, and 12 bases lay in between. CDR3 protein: CATSGDLNSPLHF. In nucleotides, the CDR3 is TGTGCCACCTCCGGCGATTTAAATTCACCCCTCCACTTT.

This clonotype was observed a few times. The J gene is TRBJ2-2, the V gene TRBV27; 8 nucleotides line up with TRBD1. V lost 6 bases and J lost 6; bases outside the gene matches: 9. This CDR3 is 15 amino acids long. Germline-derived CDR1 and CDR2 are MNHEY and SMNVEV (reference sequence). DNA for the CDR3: TGTGCCAGCAGGACAGGGGTGGAAGGGGCCGGGGAGCTGTTTTTT. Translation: CASRTGVEGAGELFF.

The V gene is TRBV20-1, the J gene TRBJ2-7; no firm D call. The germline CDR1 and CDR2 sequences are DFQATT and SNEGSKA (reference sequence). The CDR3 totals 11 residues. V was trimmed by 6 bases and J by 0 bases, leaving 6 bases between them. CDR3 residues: CSAMDSYEQYF. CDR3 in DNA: TGCAGTGCCATGGACTCCTACGAGCAGTACTTC.